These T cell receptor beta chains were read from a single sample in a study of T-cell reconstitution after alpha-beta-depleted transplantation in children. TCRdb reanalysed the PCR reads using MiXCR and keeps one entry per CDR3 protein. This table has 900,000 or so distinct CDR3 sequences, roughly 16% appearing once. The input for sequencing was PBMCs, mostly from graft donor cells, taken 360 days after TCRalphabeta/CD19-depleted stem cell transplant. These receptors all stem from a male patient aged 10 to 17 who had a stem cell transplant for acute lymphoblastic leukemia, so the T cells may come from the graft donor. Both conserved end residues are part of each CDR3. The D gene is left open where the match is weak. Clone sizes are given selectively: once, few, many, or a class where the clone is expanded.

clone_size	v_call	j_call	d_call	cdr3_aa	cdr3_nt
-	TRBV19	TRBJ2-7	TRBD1	CASSIRGRGREQYF	TGTGCCAGTAGTATTCGCGGCAGGGGGCGCGAGCAGTACTTC
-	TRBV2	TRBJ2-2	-	CASSELSGQNTGELFF	TGTGCCAGCAGTGAATTGAGCGGCCAAAACACCGGGGAGCTGTTTTTT
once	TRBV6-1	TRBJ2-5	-	CASSGGTARSEYF	TGTGCCAGCAGTGGAGGGACGGCCCGCTCCGAGTACTTC
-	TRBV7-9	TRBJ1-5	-	CASSFPRQEASQPQHF	TGTGCCAGCAGCTTCCCTCGACAGGAAGCGAGTCAGCCCCAGCATTTT
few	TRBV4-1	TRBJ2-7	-	CASSSRGSGLTYEQYF	TGCGCCAGCAGCTCTCGGGGAAGCGGGCTTACCTACGAGCAGTACTTC
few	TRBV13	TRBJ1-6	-	CASSLMIMGRGVYNSPLHF	TGTGCCAGCAGCTTAATGATAATGGGCAGGGGCGTCTATAATTCACCCCTCCACTTT
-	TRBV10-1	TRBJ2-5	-	CASSEDVFPYTQYF	TGCGCCAGCAGTGAAGATGTCTTTCCGTATACCCAGTACTTC
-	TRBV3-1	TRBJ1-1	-	CASSQGGSGLGSLNTEAFF	TGTGCCAGCAGCCAAGGGGGGTCGGGACTAGGTTCCCTGAACACTGAAGCTTTCTTT
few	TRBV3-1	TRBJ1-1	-	CASSPRGRGTEAFF	TGTGCCAGCAGCCCTAGGGGTCGGGGAACTGAAGCTTTCTTT
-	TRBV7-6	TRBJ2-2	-	CASSLATRVTGELFF	TGTGCCAGCAGCTTAGCTACTAGGGTAACCGGGGAGCTGTTTTTT
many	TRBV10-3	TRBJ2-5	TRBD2	CAISELASGSLWRPETQYF	TGTGCCATCAGTGAGCTGGCTAGCGGGTCTCTATGGCGCCCAGAGACCCAGTACTTC
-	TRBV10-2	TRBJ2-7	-	CASSDPQEGYEQYF	TGCGCCAGCAGTGATCCGCAGGAGGGATACGAGCAGTACTTC
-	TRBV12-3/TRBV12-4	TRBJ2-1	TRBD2	CASSLDLSGGDNEQFF	TGTGCCAGCAGTTTAGACCTTAGCGGGGGGGACAATGAGCAGTTCTTC
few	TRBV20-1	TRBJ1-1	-	CSASGTGTANTEAFF	TGCAGTGCTAGTGGAACCGGGACGGCGAACACTGAAGCTTTCTTT
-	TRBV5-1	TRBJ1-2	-	CASSLVTGKKGYTF	TGCGCCAGCAGCTTGGTTACGGGCAAGAAGGGCTACACCTTC
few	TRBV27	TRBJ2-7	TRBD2	CASSFNHAGGCYEQYF	TGTGCCAGCAGTTTTAATCACGCGGGAGGGTGTTACGAGCAGTACTTC
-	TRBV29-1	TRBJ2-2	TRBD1	CSVRTGGFTGELFF	TGCAGCGTCCGGACAGGGGGCTTCACCGGGGAGCTGTTTTTT